These T cell receptor beta chains were read from a single sample in a study of cytomegalovirus exposure and HLA in healthy donors. The method was immunoSEQ multiplex PCR; TCRdb's version includes in-frame clones alone and lacks a portion of them. In the table there are 130,000 to 150,000 clones, about 91% of which are singletons. The specimen was PBMCs. The receptors were sampled from a man between 18 and 35 years old in good health and CMV-seropositive. The CDR3 runs from the conserved cysteine through the conserved F or W. A D gene is named only where the DNA matches it firmly. For some rows the clone size is stated as once, few or many, or as a class when expanded; others skip it.

v_gene: TRBV5-6
d_gene: .
j_gene: TRBJ1-1
abundance: .
CDR3aa: CASSFQGTLTEAFF
CDR3nt: TGTGCCAGCAGCTTTCAAGGGACATTGACTGAAGCTTTCTTT

v_gene: TRBV28
d_gene: .
j_gene: TRBJ2-5
abundance: .
CDR3aa: CASSLFETVNRETQYF
CDR3nt: TGTGCCAGCAGTTTATTCGAGACAGTTAATAGGGAGACCCAGTACTTC

v_gene: TRBV5-1
d_gene: .
j_gene: TRBJ2-2
abundance: .
CDR3aa: CASSFLNTGELFF
CDR3nt: TGCGCCAGCAGCTTCCTGAACACCGGGGAGCTGTTTTTT

v_gene: TRBV7-9
d_gene: .
j_gene: TRBJ1-4
abundance: .
CDR3aa: CASSFTGNEKLFF
CDR3nt: TGTGCCAGCAGCTTTACAGGGAATGAAAAACTGTTTTTT

v_gene: TRBV2
d_gene: TRBD1
j_gene: TRBJ1-5
abundance: .
CDR3aa: CASSEADRGYQPQHF
CDR3nt: TGTGCCAGCAGTGAAGCGGACAGGGGTTATCAGCCCCAGCATTTT

v_gene: TRBV6-1
d_gene: TRBD1
j_gene: TRBJ1-5
abundance: .
CDR3aa: CASSERQGLEPQHF
CDR3nt: TGTGCCAGCAGTGAGCGACAGGGCCTTGAGCCCCAGCATTTT

v_gene: TRBV29-1
d_gene: .
j_gene: TRBJ2-1
abundance: .
CDR3aa: CSVDRDSPATNEQFF
CDR3nt: TGCAGCGTTGACCGGGACTCCCCAGCCACTAATGAGCAGTTCTTC

v_gene: TRBV28
d_gene: .
j_gene: TRBJ2-7
abundance: .
CDR3aa: CASTSTSYEQYF
CDR3nt: TGTGCCAGCACTTCGACTTCCTACGAGCAGTACTTC

v_gene: TRBV7-9
d_gene: .
j_gene: TRBJ1-1
abundance: .
CDR3aa: CASLLAGGTEAFF
CDR3nt: TGTGCCAGCCTCCTGGCAGGAGGCACTGAAGCTTTCTTT

v_gene: TRBV4-2
d_gene: TRBD1
j_gene: TRBJ1-1
abundance: .
CDR3aa: CASSPGTGWVAEAFF
CDR3nt: TGTGCCAGCAGCCCCGGGACAGGGTGGGTCGCTGAAGCTTTCTTT

v_gene: TRBV19
d_gene: TRBD1
j_gene: TRBJ2-7
abundance: few
CDR3aa: CASSIVGQGSYEQYF
CDR3nt: TGTGCCAGTAGTATAGTGGGACAGGGCTCCTACGAGCAGTACTTC

v_gene: TRBV5-5
d_gene: .
j_gene: TRBJ1-2
abundance: .
CDR3aa: CASSLEEANYGYTF
CDR3nt: TGTGCCAGCAGCTTGGAAGAGGCTAACTATGGCTACACCTTC

v_gene: TRBV13
d_gene: TRBD2
j_gene: TRBJ2-3
abundance: .
CDR3aa: CASSLKPAGGPPNTDTQYF
CDR3nt: TGTGCCAGCAGCTTGAAACCAGCGGGAGGGCCCCCAAATACAGATACGCAGTATTTT

v_gene: TRBV5-1
d_gene: TRBD1
j_gene: TRBJ2-5
abundance: .
CDR3aa: CASSLALPGQGGETQYF
CDR3nt: TGCGCCAGCAGCTTGGCCTTACCGGGACAGGGTGGAGAGACCCAGTACTTC

v_gene: TRBV2
d_gene: TRBD1
j_gene: TRBJ1-2
abundance: few
CDR3aa: CASSATGTGLGYTF
CDR3nt: TGTGCCAGCAGCGCAACCGGGACAGGGTTGGGCTACACCTTC

v_gene: TRBV6-1
d_gene: TRBD2
j_gene: TRBJ2-1
abundance: .
CDR3aa: CASRPTGGFYNEQFF
CDR3nt: TGTGCCAGCAGGCCCACCGGGGGGTTCTACAATGAGCAGTTCTTC

v_gene: TRBV10-3
d_gene: TRBD1
j_gene: TRBJ2-7
abundance: .
CDR3aa: CAISPDRGWYEQYF
CDR3nt: TGTGCCATCAGCCCGGACAGGGGGTGGTACGAGCAGTACTTC

v_gene: TRBV19
d_gene: .
j_gene: TRBJ2-2
abundance: .
CDR3aa: CASLYPGAGELFF
CDR3nt: TGTGCCAGCCTTTACCCCGGGGCCGGGGAGCTGTTTTTT

v_gene: TRBV7-2
d_gene: TRBD1
j_gene: TRBJ1-2
abundance: .
CDR3aa: CASSRDRYYGYTF
CDR3nt: TGTGCCAGCAGCCGGGACAGATACTATGGCTACACCTTC

v_gene: TRBV10-3
d_gene: .
j_gene: TRBJ1-4
abundance: .
CDR3aa: CAISNGGMEKLFF
CDR3nt: TGTGCCATCAGTAACGGGGGTATGGAAAAACTGTTTTTT

v_gene: TRBV6-6
d_gene: TRBD1
j_gene: TRBJ1-5
abundance: .
CDR3aa: CASSSLRQGGNQPQHF
CDR3nt: TGTGCCAGCAGTTCACTACGACAGGGGGGAAATCAGCCCCAGCATTTT

v_gene: TRBV18
d_gene: .
j_gene: TRBJ1-1
abundance: .
CDR3aa: CASSPLRGRDTEAFF
CDR3nt: TGTGCCAGCTCACCGTTAAGGGGGAGGGACACTGAAGCTTTCTTT

v_gene: TRBV7-2
d_gene: .
j_gene: TRBJ1-4
abundance: .
CDR3aa: CASTLSATNEKLFF
CDR3nt: TGTGCCAGCACCCTGTCTGCAACTAATGAAAAACTGTTTTTT

v_gene: TRBV5-1
d_gene: TRBD1
j_gene: TRBJ1-6
abundance: .
CDR3aa: CASKKGTGDNSPLHF
CDR3nt: TGCGCCAGCAAAAAGGGGACAGGGGACAATTCACCCCTCCACTTT